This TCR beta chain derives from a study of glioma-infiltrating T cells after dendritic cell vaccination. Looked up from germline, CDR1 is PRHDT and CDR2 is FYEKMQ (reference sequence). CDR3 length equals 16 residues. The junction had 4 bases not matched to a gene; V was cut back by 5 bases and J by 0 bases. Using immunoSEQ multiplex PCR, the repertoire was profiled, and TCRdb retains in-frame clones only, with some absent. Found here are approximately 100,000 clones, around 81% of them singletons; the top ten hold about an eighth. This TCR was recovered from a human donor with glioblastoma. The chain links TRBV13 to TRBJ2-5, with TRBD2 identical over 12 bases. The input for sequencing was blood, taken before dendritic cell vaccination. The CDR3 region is CASSRTSGGYQETQYF. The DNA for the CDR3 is TGTGCCAGCAGCCGCACTAGCGGGGGGTACCAAGAGACCCAGTACTTC.